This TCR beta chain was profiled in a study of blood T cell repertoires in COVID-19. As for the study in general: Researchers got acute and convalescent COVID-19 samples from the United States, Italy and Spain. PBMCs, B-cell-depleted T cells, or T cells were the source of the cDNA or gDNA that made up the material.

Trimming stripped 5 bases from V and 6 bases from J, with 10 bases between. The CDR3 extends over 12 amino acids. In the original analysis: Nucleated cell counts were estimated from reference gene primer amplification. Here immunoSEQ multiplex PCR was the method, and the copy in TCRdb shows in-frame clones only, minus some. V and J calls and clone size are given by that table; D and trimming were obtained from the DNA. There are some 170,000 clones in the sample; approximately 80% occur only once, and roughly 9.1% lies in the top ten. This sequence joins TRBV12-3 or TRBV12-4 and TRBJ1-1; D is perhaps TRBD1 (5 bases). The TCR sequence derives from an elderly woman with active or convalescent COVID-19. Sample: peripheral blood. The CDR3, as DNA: TGTGCCAGCAGTGGGGCCAGGGCTGAAGCTTTCTTT. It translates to CASSGARAEAFF.